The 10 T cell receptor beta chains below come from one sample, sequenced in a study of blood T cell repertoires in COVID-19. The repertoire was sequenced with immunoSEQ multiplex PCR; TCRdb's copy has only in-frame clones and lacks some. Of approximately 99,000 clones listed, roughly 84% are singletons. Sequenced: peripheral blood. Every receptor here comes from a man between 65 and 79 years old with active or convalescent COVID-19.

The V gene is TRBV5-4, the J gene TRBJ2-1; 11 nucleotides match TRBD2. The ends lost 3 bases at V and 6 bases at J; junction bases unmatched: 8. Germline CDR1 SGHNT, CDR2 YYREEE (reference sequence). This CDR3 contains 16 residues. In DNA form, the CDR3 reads TGTGCCAGCAGCTGGTCTAGCGGGGGGACCCTCAATGAGCAGTTCTTC. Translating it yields CASSWSSGGTLNEQFF.

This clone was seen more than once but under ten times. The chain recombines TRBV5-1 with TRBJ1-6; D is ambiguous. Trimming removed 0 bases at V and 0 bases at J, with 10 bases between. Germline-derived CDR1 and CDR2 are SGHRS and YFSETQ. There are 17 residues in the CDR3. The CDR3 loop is CASSLGAVSSYNSPLHF. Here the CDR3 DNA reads TGCGCCAGCAGCTTGGGGGCAGTGAGCTCCTATAATTCACCCCTCCACTTT.

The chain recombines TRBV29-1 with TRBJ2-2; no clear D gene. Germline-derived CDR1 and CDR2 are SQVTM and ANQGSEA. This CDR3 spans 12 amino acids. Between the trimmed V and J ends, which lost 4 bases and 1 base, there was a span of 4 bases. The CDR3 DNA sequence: TGCAGCGTTGGACAGAACACCGGGGAGCTGTTTTTT. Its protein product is CSVGQNTGELFF.

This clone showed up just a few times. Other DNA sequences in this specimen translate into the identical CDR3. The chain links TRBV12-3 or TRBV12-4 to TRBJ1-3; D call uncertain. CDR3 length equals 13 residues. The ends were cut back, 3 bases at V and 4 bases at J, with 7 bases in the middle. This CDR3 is CASSFSSGNTIYF. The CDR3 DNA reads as TGTGCCAGCAGTTTTTCGTCGGGAAACACCATATATTTT.

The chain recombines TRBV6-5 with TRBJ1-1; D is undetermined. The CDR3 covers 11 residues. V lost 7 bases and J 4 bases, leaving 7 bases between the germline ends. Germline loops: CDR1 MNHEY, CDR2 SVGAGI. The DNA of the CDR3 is TGTGCCAGCATTCGGGTCACTGAAGCTTTCTTT. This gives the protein CASIRVTEAFF.

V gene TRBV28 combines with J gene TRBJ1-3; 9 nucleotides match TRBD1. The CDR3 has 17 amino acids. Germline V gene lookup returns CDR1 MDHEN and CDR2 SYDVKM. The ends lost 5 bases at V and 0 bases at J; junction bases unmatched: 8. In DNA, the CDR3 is TGTGCCAGCAGTCGACCCCGGGACAGGGTCTCTGGAAACACCATATATTTT. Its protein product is CASSRPRDRVSGNTIYF.

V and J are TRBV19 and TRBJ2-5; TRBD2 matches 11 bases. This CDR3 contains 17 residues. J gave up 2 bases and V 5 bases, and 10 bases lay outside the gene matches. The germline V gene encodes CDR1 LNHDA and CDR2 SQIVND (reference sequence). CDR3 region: CASSRHFGTSGQETQYF. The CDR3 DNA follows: TGTGCCAGTAGTCGACACTTCGGGACTAGCGGACAAGAGACCCAGTACTTC.

This CDR3 is CASSVGSGTEAFF. In DNA form, the CDR3 reads TGTGCCAGCTCCGTAGGATCAGGGACTGAAGCTTTCTTT. The chain employs TRBV12-3 or TRBV12-4 and TRBJ1-1, with D possibly TRBD1 on 5 matching bases. The CDR3 has 13 amino acids. Trimming removed 8 bases at V and 5 bases at J, with 15 bases between.

In DNA, the CDR3 is TGTGCCAGCAGCTTCACAGGTGTTAGGACAGATACGCAGTATTTT. Protein: CASSFTGVRTDTQYF. The chain couples TRBV11-2 to TRBJ2-3; a possible D gene is TRBD1 (5 bases). The CDR3 spans 15 residues. Per germline, CDR1 SGHAT and CDR2 FQNNGV. V lost 3 bases to trimming and J lost 3 bases, with 13 bases between them.

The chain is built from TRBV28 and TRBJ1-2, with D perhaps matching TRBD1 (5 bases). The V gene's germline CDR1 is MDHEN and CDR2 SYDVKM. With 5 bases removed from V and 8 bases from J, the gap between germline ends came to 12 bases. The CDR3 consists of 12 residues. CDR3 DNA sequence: TGTGCCAGCAGTCGGGACTCTGAAGGCTACACCTTC. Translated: CASSRDSEGYTF.